At least ten counts were recorded for the clone carrying this T cell receptor beta chain. Its antigen is currently unknown. This CDR3 has 14 residues. The V end lost 7 bases, the J end lost 0 bases, and 15 bases lay between the germline ends. Germline V gene lookup returns CDR1 SQVTM and CDR2 ANQGSEA. Constant-segment primers and 5'RACE yielded cDNA libraries for TCR alpha and TCR beta, each carrying sample barcodes and UMIs. In TCRdb, the 5' RACE reads were re-called with MiXCR into one record per CDR3 protein. The profile shows fewer than 250,000 distinct CDR3 sequences, over 9.5% of them singletons. This sample was taken from a study of T-cell memory formation after mild COVID-19. General observations from the study: The authors did not confirm SARS-CoV-2 specificity of second-wave clones peaking day 37. Later expanders leaned toward CD4+, whereas clones contracting from day 15 to 85 were balanced CD4/CD8.

V and J are TRBV29-1 and TRBJ2-5; D is possibly TRBD2 (6 bases). Sequencing used PBMCs or a T cell subset sorted from them (not recorded which). The origin of this receptor is a man between 18 and 29 years old who had mild COVID-19 (a few samples of this study predate the infection). Cell type and time point are not known. The CDR3, as DNA: TGCAGCGCGCGGGACGGGTGGTACCAAGAGACCCAGTACTTC. This encodes CSARDGWYQETQYF.